Listed below are T cell receptor beta chains from one sample, sequenced in a study of preoperative IRX-2 immunotherapy in early breast cancer. Clones were read by immunoSEQ multiplex PCR, and TCRdb kept only the in-frame ones, dropping some. The repertoire has approximately 98,000 clones, about nine tenths of them found once; the top ten carry approximately 2%. The sequencing here drew on tumor tissue, taken after IRX-2 immunotherapy. These receptors were collected from a human donor with breast cancer. The CDR3 runs from the conserved cysteine through the conserved F or W. The order of the fields is J gene, D gene, clone size, V gene, CDR3 protein, CDR3 DNA. A D gene is named only where the DNA matches it firmly. The size of a clone is reported for some rows only, either as once, few or many, or as a class for expanded clones.

>TRBJ2-7|-|-|TRBV6-7
CASSEGWPAVEQYF
TGTGCCAGCAGTGAAGGGTGGCCAGCGGTAGAGCAGTACTTC
>TRBJ1-3|TRBD1|-|TRBV11-3
CASSQPPTGFGNTIYF
TGTGCCAGCAGCCAACCCCCGACAGGGTTCGGAAACACCATATATTTT
>TRBJ1-1|-|-|TRBV10-2
CASSESGREPEAFF
TGCGCCAGCAGTGAGTCGGGCAGGGAGCCTGAAGCTTTCTTT
>TRBJ1-2|-|-|TRBV7-7
CASTATRGPTLSGYTF
TGTGCCAGCACCGCGACCAGGGGCCCCACCTTGAGTGGCTACACCTTC
>TRBJ2-7|TRBD1|-|TRBV28
CASSSPSTGTGIREQYF
TGTGCCAGCAGTTCCCCCTCGACCGGGACAGGGATACGCGAGCAGTACTTC
>TRBJ1-5|-|few|TRBV11-3
CASSFDNRGDQPQHF
TGTGCCAGCAGCTTCGACAACCGAGGGGATCAGCCCCAGCATTTT
>TRBJ1-4|-|-|TRBV5-1
CASSLEPGTGEKLFF
TGCGCCAGCAGCTTGGAGCCGGGGACGGGTGAAAAACTGTTTTTT
>TRBJ1-6|TRBD1|few|TRBV7-6
CASSLRQGMDSPLHF
TGTGCCAGCAGCTTGCGACAGGGGATGGATTCACCCCTCCACTTT
>TRBJ2-2|-|-|TRBV19
CASRPGTGGELFF
TGTGCCAGTAGGCCAGGGACGGGCGGGGAGCTGTTTTTT
>TRBJ2-7|-|-|TRBV11-3
CASSLVGTAYEQYF
TGTGCCAGCAGCTTAGTCGGTACAGCCTACGAGCAGTACTTC
>TRBJ2-1|TRBD2|-|TRBV11-3
CASSYFAGGGYNEQFF
TGTGCCAGCAGCTACTTCGCGGGGGGTGGTTACAATGAGCAGTTCTTC
>TRBJ2-1|-|-|TRBV5-1
CASSLDTGRNEQFF
TGCGCCAGCAGCTTGGACACCGGGCGGAATGAGCAGTTCTTC
>TRBJ1-3|-|-|TRBV14
CASSQAQGVGNTIYF
TGTGCCAGCAGCCAAGCACAGGGAGTCGGAAACACCATATATTTT
>TRBJ2-1|-|once|TRBV18
CASSPGQGWGNEQFF
TGTGCCAGCTCACCCGGGCAGGGGTGGGGCAATGAGCAGTTCTTC
>TRBJ1-4|-|-|TRBV28
CASSQQQMGDRKLFF
TGTGCCAGCAGCCAACAACAAATGGGGGACCGAAAACTGTTTTTT
>TRBJ2-3|-|few|TRBV6-8
CASSASTDTQYF
TGTGCCAGCAGTGCCAGCACAGATACGCAGTATTTT
>TRBJ2-1|-|-|TRBV18
CASSPPQDEQFF
TGTGCCAGCTCACCACCCCAGGATGAGCAGTTCTTC
>TRBJ2-7|-|-|TRBV23-1
CASSQSPSGDNYEQYF
TGCGCCAGCAGTCAATCGCCCTCGGGGGACAACTACGAGCAGTACTTC
>TRBJ1-5|-|-|TRBV12-1
CASSPHRDRGIMRQPQHF
TGTGCCAGCAGCCCTCACCGGGACAGGGGGATAATGAGACAGCCCCAGCATTTT
>TRBJ1-1|-|-|TRBV7-1
CASSLDRRGEAFF
TGTGCCAGCAGCCTTGACAGGCGGGGTGAAGCTTTCTTT
>TRBJ2-7|TRBD1|-|TRBV10-1
CASSEGQGPYEQYF
TGCGCCAGCAGTGAGGGACAGGGACCTTACGAGCAGTACTTC
>TRBJ1-1|-|-|TRBV6-8
CATQIQTRNTEAFF
TGTGCCACCCAAATACAGACACGGAACACTGAAGCTTTCTTT
>TRBJ2-3|-|-|TRBV5-1
CASSVVQSTDTQYF
TGCGCCAGCAGCGTCGTCCAATCCACAGATACGCAGTATTTT
>TRBJ1-1|-|-|TRBV6-8
CASHTWGRGEAFF
TGTGCCAGCCATACGTGGGGCAGGGGAGAAGCTTTCTTT
>TRBJ2-7|TRBD2|-|TRBV28
CASSLWASGRIEQYF
TGTGCCAGCAGTTTATGGGCTAGCGGGAGGATCGAGCAGTACTTC
>TRBJ2-3|TRBD2|-|TRBV29-1
CSVESVAGASTDTQYF
TGCAGCGTTGAATCGGTAGCGGGGGCGAGCACAGATACGCAGTATTTT
>TRBJ1-1|-|few|TRBV6-8
CASSEGPGMNTEAFF
TGTGCCAGCAGTGAGGGCCCAGGGATGAACACTGAAGCTTTCTTT
>TRBJ1-2|-|-|TRBV19
CASSMPQPGSEGYTF
TGTGCCAGTAGTATGCCCCAGCCGGGTAGTGAGGGCTACACCTTC
>TRBJ2-1|TRBD2|-|TRBV30
CAWSARVGGEQFF
TGTGCCTGGAGTGCCCGGGTCGGGGGGGAGCAGTTCTTC
>TRBJ2-7|TRBD1|-|TRBV15
CATSTPGQDYEQYF
TGTGCCACCAGCACTCCGGGACAGGACTACGAGCAGTACTTC
>TRBJ1-6|-|-|TRBV19
CASSSQDSPLHF
TGTGCCAGTAGTTCGCAAGATTCACCCCTCCACTTT
>TRBJ2-7|TRBD2|-|TRBV28
CASSELAGPYEQYF
TGTGCCAGCAGTGAGCTAGCGGGTCCCTACGAGCAGTACTTC
>TRBJ2-3|-|-|TRBV28
CASSLWAASSTDTQYF
TGTGCCAGCAGTTTATGGGCAGCCTCTAGCACAGATACGCAGTATTTT
>TRBJ1-2|-|few|TRBV19
CASSSVRSGYTF
TGTGCCAGTAGTAGTGTCCGGAGTGGCTACACCTTC
>TRBJ2-7|TRBD2|-|TRBV5-1
CASSLLGGSRPYEQYF
TGCGCCAGCAGCTTGCTGGGCGGGAGTCGACCCTACGAGCAGTACTTC
>TRBJ2-3|TRBD1|-|TRBV7-4
CASSPGHGTGMTDTQYF
TGTGCCAGCAGCCCAGGCCACGGGACAGGGATGACAGATACGCAGTATTTT
>TRBJ2-1|-|-|TRBV30
CAWRPGGPISEQFF
TGTGCCTGGAGGCCGGGGGGCCCGATAAGTGAGCAGTTCTTC
>TRBJ2-2|TRBD2|-|TRBV5-1
CASSFLFLAGERTGELFF
TGCGCCAGCAGCTTTCTCTTTTTAGCGGGAGAAAGGACCGGGGAGCTGTTTTTT
>TRBJ2-2|-|-|TRBV28
CASSLRARGNTGELFF
TGTGCCAGCAGTTTAAGGGCCAGGGGGAACACCGGGGAGCTGTTTTTT
>TRBJ1-2|TRBD1|-|TRBV6-8
CAITRDRGNGYTF
TGTGCCATCACTAGGGACAGGGGGAATGGCTACACCTTC
>TRBJ1-3|-|-|TRBV28
CASLTVAGNTIYF
TGTGCCAGTTTGACAGTCGCCGGAAACACCATATATTTT
>TRBJ1-2|-|-|TRBV7-7
CASSATGTLGSYGYTF
TGTGCCAGCAGCGCGACCGGGACATTGGGGAGTTATGGCTACACCTTC
>TRBJ1-6|-|-|TRBV11-3
CASSLVGTGKGSPLHF
TGTGCCAGCAGCTTGGTGGGAACAGGGAAAGGTTCACCCCTCCACTTT
>TRBJ2-7|-|few|TRBV7-1
CASSPRWGHEQYF
TGTGCCAGCAGCCCCCGGTGGGGCCACGAGCAGTACTTC
>TRBJ1-2|-|many|TRBV28
CASSSTRDTRNYGYTF
TGTGCCAGCTCATCTACGCGGGACACCAGAAACTATGGCTACACCTTC
>TRBJ2-5|-|-|TRBV5-1
CASTPPQAGEETQYF
TGCGCCAGCACTCCACCCCAGGCAGGGGAAGAGACCCAGTACTTC
>TRBJ2-1|TRBD2|-|TRBV30
CAWSELAGVHEQFF
TGTGCCTGGAGTGAATTAGCGGGAGTTCATGAGCAGTTCTTC
>TRBJ1-2|-|-|TRBV15
CATSRDQGPYGYTF
TGTGCCACCAGCAGAGATCAGGGCCCATATGGCTACACCTTC
>TRBJ2-1|-|-|TRBV28
CASSSPMGNEQFF
TGTGCCAGCAGTTCCCCGATGGGCAATGAGCAGTTCTTC
>TRBJ1-1|-|-|TRBV19
CASTLGTSRNTEAFF
TGTGCCAGTACCCTCGGGACCTCCCGGAACACTGAAGCTTTCTTT
>TRBJ2-3|TRBD2|once|TRBV6-8
CASSLRGASTDTQYF
TGTGCCAGCAGTCTGCGGGGGGCTAGCACAGATACGCAGTATTTT
>TRBJ2-3|TRBD2|-|TRBV19
CASSTRLADSTDTQYF
TGTGCCAGTAGCACACGACTAGCGGACTCCACAGATACGCAGTATTTT